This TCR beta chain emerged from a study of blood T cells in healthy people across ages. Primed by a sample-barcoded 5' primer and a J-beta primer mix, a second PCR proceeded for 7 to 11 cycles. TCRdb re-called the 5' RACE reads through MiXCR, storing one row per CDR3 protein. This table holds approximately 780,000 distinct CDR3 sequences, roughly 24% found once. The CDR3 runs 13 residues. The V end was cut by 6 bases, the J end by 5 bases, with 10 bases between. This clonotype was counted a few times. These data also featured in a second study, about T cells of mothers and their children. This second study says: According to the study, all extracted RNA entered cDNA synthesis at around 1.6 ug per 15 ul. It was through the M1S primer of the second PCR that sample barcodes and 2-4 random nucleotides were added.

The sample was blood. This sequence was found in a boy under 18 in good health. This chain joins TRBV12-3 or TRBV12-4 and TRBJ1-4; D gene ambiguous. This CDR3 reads CASRGQSNEKLFF. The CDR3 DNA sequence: TGTGCCAGCAGGGGCCAGTCGAATGAAAAACTGTTTTTT.